Given below is one TCR beta chain in context. This clonotype showed up just a few times. What this receptor recognizes is not known. No base quality information exists; no much larger clone differs at one position. These data come from a study of blood T cells in healthy people across ages (dated by TCRdb to 2014 to 2015). With regard to the full study: In model experiments, template switching captured roughly one uniquely barcoded TCR beta cDNA molecule for every two T cells. To avoid experimental bias, donors of different ages were spread randomly across the sequencing lanes. The study analyzed two additional independent replicas of 1 million unique cDNA reads from the same blood draw for two donors, one aged 18 to 30 and one aged 80 or older. The donors were divided into four age groups: young (average around 15 years), middle-aged (over 35), aged (roughly 60) and long-lived (around 87). Age-related changes in TCR beta repertoire diversity were measured in the study by deep sequencing normalized with unique cDNA molecular identifiers.

Libraries were prepared through 5' RACE. TCRdb records Illumina HiSeq 2500 as the sequencer. A second PCR of about 7 to 12 cycles was run with a J-beta primer mix and a sample-barcoded 5' primer. A template-switch 5' adaptor carrying 12 random nucleotides introduced a unique molecular identifier onto each TCR beta cDNA molecule. Each sample yielded at least 3 million CDR3-containing paired-end reads. The Mint cDNA synthesis kit, primed by a TRBC-specific oligonucleotide, was used to synthesize first-strand cDNA from all RNA. After uracil-DNA glycosylase treatment, a first 18-cycle PCR used universal primers M1SS and BC2_uni_R on all cDNA. The source study handled its data this way. For normalization, 1 million high-quality reads, each with a distinct molecular identifier, were randomly selected from each sample. Instead of being binned into consensus sequences, reads that shared molecular identifiers were thrown out. CDR3 identification, clonotype clustering and error correction used MiTCR with a Q25 quality threshold and the strictest error-elimination algorithm. Lower-bound total TCR beta diversity was estimated with a nonparametric unseen species model using Euler transformation. Using fastp trimming at Q25 and MiXCR clonotype assembly, TCRdb reanalyzed the public sequencing data and kept in-frame beta chains. A single entry per CDR3 protein holds the most common genes and DNA from its merged rows. In this record, the V and J calls reflect TCRdb's handling and not the investigators' own analysis. The sample table holds about 1,400,000 distinct CDR3 sequences, of which approximately 59% were seen once. The top ten hold over 5.5% of the sample.

The full study reports these points: Since profiling was done on bulk unsorted PBMCs, naive and antigen-experienced compartments could not be conclusively compared. Estimates of total diversity based on one million sequenced T cells were considered lower bounds and underestimates. As age increased, observed TCR beta diversity per million T cells dropped in a roughly linear way, and a significant reduction was already evident by age around 41. Observed TCR beta diversity correlated strongly with the percentage of naive T cells measured by flow cytometry. The CMV infection status of donors was not known, potentially confounding age-related changes in expanded clonotypes. Compared with the aged group, the long-lived group had more naive CD4+ T cells, fewer expanded clones and increased TCR diversity, a pattern suggesting age selection.

The germline V gene encodes CDR1 SGHDT and CDR2 YYEEEE. Cut back by 2 bases and 3 bases, the V and J ends lie 14 bases apart. There are 15 amino acids in the CDR3, from cysteine to phenylalanine inclusive. Just CDR3 DNA is preserved here, 45 bases in frame from base 1. The donors were under 40 Caucasian individuals from Russia, aged roughly 6 to 100 years, who were systemically healthy. Each donor gave 9.5 to 10 milliliters of peripheral blood, drawn into EDTA-treated Vacutainer tubes. Ficoll-Paque density-gradient centrifugation was used to isolate PBMCs, with at least 6.5 million per sample. Trizol reagent was used to extract total RNA from the PBMCs, yielding at least 6 micrograms per sample. The percentages of naive CD45RAhigh/CD27high T cells were determined by flow cytometry on a PBMC aliquot from every donor.

Input material: blood. This receptor was identified in a man aged 18 to 29 in good health. This chain is built from TRBV5-6 and TRBJ1-1; a tentative D match to TRBD1 spans 5 bases. This receptor carries the CDR3 CASSFNQGSHTEAFF. The sequence in DNA is TGTGCCAGCAGCTTCAATCAGGGATCCCACACTGAAGCTTTCTTT.